This T cell receptor (beta chain) came from a study of blood T cells in healthy people across ages. With a J-beta primer mix and a sample-barcoded 5' primer, a second PCR ran 7 to 11 cycles. One entry per CDR3 protein, called by TCRdb with MiXCR from the 5' RACE reads. The sample yields some 1.5 million distinct CDR3 sequences, 28% seen once. From germline, CDR1 is SGDLS and CDR2 YYNGEE. This CDR3 has 16 residues. V was clipped by 2 bases and J by 1 base, with 13 bases between them. This clonotype was detected only a few times. Sequencing was carried out using blood. V and J are TRBV9 and TRBJ2-1; possibly TRBD1 for D (6 bases). The receptor was derived from a woman in her twenties or thirties in good health. The CDR3 DNA follows: TGTGCCAGCAGCGTGAAGACACAGGGATCCTACAATGAGCAGTTCTTC. Protein sequence: CASSVKTQGSYNEQFF.